This T cell receptor (beta chain) was obtained from a study of cytomegalovirus exposure and HLA in healthy donors. Regarding the study as a whole: Through in vitro validation, a few CMV-associated chains were shown to be specific for CMV antigens. According to a subsequent analysis, TCR clusters from the first cohort were inclined to appear together in the 100 to 150 validation repertoires. Usually a TCR sequence was rare, but some public TCRs were found in many donors. Listed as cytomegalovirus-associated were over 150 TCR beta chains.

This clone showed up just a few times. No antigen is known for it. The germline V gene has CDR1 SGHRS and CDR2 YFSETQ. V was clipped by 4 bases and J by 0 bases, with 13 bases between them. The CDR3 is made up of 15 amino acids. Clones were read by immunoSEQ multiplex PCR, and TCRdb kept only the in-frame ones, dropping some. The table shows fewer than 120,000 clones, with around nine tenths occurring only once. This clonotype was obtained from a woman under 30 in good health and CMV-seronegative. The gene calls are TRBV5-1 and TRBJ1-2, with D possibly TRBD1 on 5 matching bases. Material: PBMCs. The CDR3 DNA is TGCGCCAGCAGCCTTCAGGGCCTTACTAACTATGGCTACACCTTC. Protein product: CASSLQGLTNYGYTF.